Listed here are 29 T cell receptor beta chains from one sample, sequenced in a study of T cells in Graves' hyperthyroidism and ophthalmopathy (dated by TCRdb to the late 2010s). Libraries came from multiplex PCR. The sample was run on an Illumina HiSeq 2000. Amplification of TCR beta CDR3 regions was carried out from RNA transcripts. The TCR CDR3 was subjected to a first round of RT-PCR using the HTBI primer set and the Qiagen OneStep RT-PCR kit. The raw public reads went through TCRdb reprocessing: fastp at Q25, MiXCR clone calling, in-frame beta chains kept. Entries are consolidated by CDR3 protein sequence, retaining the most common genes and DNA. Within this sample are 600,000 to 650,000 distinct CDR3 sequences, with more than 20% of them counted one time only. The top ten clones comprise roughly 30% of the sample. The sample taken for sequencing was blood. All receptors come from a man younger than 40 with Graves' ophthalmopathy.

The chain combines TRBV4-1 with TRBJ1-1; D not resolved. Germline V gene lookup returns CDR1 MGHRA and CDR2 YSYEKL. V was shortened by 4 bases and J by 2 bases, with 11 bases between the two germline ends. The CDR3 consists of 14 residues. Here the CDR3 reads CASSPYEDNTEAFF. The CDR3 region has the DNA TGCGCCAGCAGCCCCTACGAGGATAACACTGAAGCTTTCTTT.

This chain joins TRBV30 and TRBJ1-5, with TRBD1 matching 7 bases. The V and J ends lost 1 base and 6 bases, in that order; junction bases with no gene match: 6. Germline assignment: CDR1 GTSNPN and CDR2 SVGIG (reference sequence). The CDR3 length is 14 residues. The CDR3 sequence: CAWSDRGVSQPQHF. Here the CDR3 DNA reads TGTGCCTGGAGTGACAGGGGAGTTTCTCAGCCCCAGCATTTT.

This clonotype was detected only a few times. V gene TRBV28 combines with J gene TRBJ1-2; unclear D gene. The V gene lost 7 bases and the J gene lost 2 bases, with 8 bases spanning the gap. CDR1 is MDHEN, CDR2 SYDVKM, per germline. The CDR3 totals 12 residues. The CDR3 DNA is TGTGCCAGCATAAACGACAACTATGGCTACACCTTC. Its translation: CASINDNYGYTF.

This clonotype came up many times. The chain carries TRBV28 and TRBJ1-5, with a weak D call TRBD1 (5 bases). Germline CDR1 and CDR2: MDHEN and SYDVKM. V was trimmed by 4 bases and J by 7 bases, leaving 17 bases between them. This CDR3 has 15 residues. CDR3 nucleotide sequence: TGTGCCAGCAGTTCAGGACAAGTTGGCTCCCAGCCCCAGCATTTT. Translated: CASSSGQVGSQPQHF.

This clonotype has only a few counts. The rearrangement links TRBV20-1 to TRBJ2-2, with a weak D call TRBD2 (6 bases). The CDR3 has 11 residues. Germline V lookup: CDR1 DFQATT, CDR2 SNEGSKA (reference sequence). Trimming stripped 4 bases from V and 9 bases from J, with 9 bases between. The CDR3, as DNA: TGCAGTGCTATGACTAGGCGGGAGCTGTTTTTT. Translating it yields CSAMTRRELFF.

The chain employs TRBV9 and TRBJ1-4; D not certain. V lost 3 bases, J lost 0 bases, and 9 bases lay in between. This CDR3 has 15 residues. Per germline, CDR1 SGDLS and CDR2 YYNGEE. CDR3 region: CASSAAGATNEKLFF. As DNA, the CDR3 is TGTGCCAGCAGCGCGGCAGGAGCAACTAATGAAAAACTGTTTTTT.

As for this clonotype: One junction end does not reproduce the germline sequence, and a read error may be involved. This chain uses TRBV6-2 or TRBV6-3 with TRBJ2-7, with 12 bases that match TRBD2. Germline CDR1 and CDR2: MNHEY and SVGEGT. The CDR3 extends over 14 amino acids. The CDR3 protein is CVSSRLAGAYEQYF. Here the CDR3 DNA reads TGTGTCAGCAGTCGACTAGCGGGAGCCTACGAGCAGTACTTC.

This sequence joins TRBV28 and TRBJ2-7, with D maybe TRBD1 (6 bases). There are 15 residues in the CDR3. Germline V lookup: CDR1 MDHEN, CDR2 SYDVKM. V lost 2 bases, J lost 2 bases, and 13 bases lay in between. DNA for the CDR3: TGTGCCAGCAGTTTAACCGGGACAACGACCTACGAGCAGTACTTC. Translated: CASSLTGTTTYEQYF.

J is TRBJ2-7 and V is TRBV20-1; D might be TRBD1 (5 bases). Trimming took off 5 bases at V and 0 bases at J, with 14 bases between the two ends. CDR3 length: 14 residues. Germline V lookup: CDR1 DFQATT, CDR2 SNEGSKA (reference sequence). The CDR3 loop is CSAPLDSNSYEQYF. As DNA, the CDR3 is TGCAGTGCTCCCCTCGACAGTAACTCCTACGAGCAGTACTTC.

This chain joins TRBV4-1 and TRBJ1-5, with 8 bases identical to TRBD1. V trimming: 4 bases; J trimming: 2 bases; junction bases outside the gene matches: 7. The CDR3 spans 16 residues. CDR1 and CDR2 (germline): MGHRA, YSYEKL. The CDR3, as DNA: TGCGCCAGCAGCCCTGGGAACAGGGGGGGCAATCAGCCCCAGCATTTT. This encodes CASSPGNRGGNQPQHF.

In its sample, this clonotype was seen a few times. V usage is TRBV5-1 and J usage is TRBJ2-7, with 9 bases lining up with TRBD1. With V trimmed by 0 bases and J by 7 bases, 8 bases remained unmatched. Germline V gene lookup returns CDR1 SGHRS and CDR2 YFSETQ. The CDR3 length is 15 residues. This CDR3 is CASSLDNRGRVEQYF. CDR3 bases: TGCGCCAGCAGCTTGGATAACAGGGGGCGCGTTGAGCAGTACTTC.

The genes are TRBV3-2 and TRBJ2-1; the listed D gene, TRBD2, was not tested against the DNA. TRBV3-2 is noted as a pseudogene. The CDR3 has 19 residues. CDR3 region: CAPSQEASGRAPYYNVQFF. DNA for the CDR3: TGTGCCCCCTCCCAAGAGGCTAGCGGGAGGGCCCCCTACTACAATGTGCAGTTCTTC.

The table lists this clonotype with many counts. The chain combines TRBV11-2 with TRBJ2-7; D is ambiguous. V lost 3 bases and J 0 bases, leaving 9 bases between the germline ends. CDR1 is SGHAT, CDR2 FQNNGV, per germline. The CDR3 loop spans 14 amino acids. CDR3 coding DNA: TGTGCCAGCAGCTTTGCCAGCTTCTCCTACGAGCAGTACTTC. It yields the protein CASSFASFSYEQYF.

The V and J genes are TRBV19 and TRBJ1-1; TRBD1 might be the D (5 bases). Germline loops: CDR1 LNHDA, CDR2 SQIVND (reference sequence). Deletions cut 6 bases from V and 5 bases from J, with 10 bases between. This CDR3 spans 12 amino acids. The DNA of the CDR3 is TGTGCCAGTAGGGCAGGGCGAACTGAAGCTTTCTTT. Its translation: CASRAGRTEAFF.

This clonotype was recorded at least ten times. The chain recombines TRBV18 with TRBJ2-2; 7 nucleotides match TRBD1. V lost 3 bases and J lost 1; bases outside the gene matches: 2. The CDR3 consists of 15 residues. The germline V gene has CDR1 KGHSH and CDR2 LQKENI. CDR3 DNA sequence: TGTGCCAGCTCACCGGACAGGTTGAACACCGGGGAGCTGTTTTTT. The encoded protein is CASSPDRLNTGELFF.

This clonotype was detected many times. The genes are TRBV5-1 and TRBJ2-4; D gene uncertain. Per the germline V gene, CDR1 is SGHRS and CDR2 is YFSETQ. The CDR3 contains 15 residues. The V end was cut by 4 bases, the J end by 3 bases, with 14 bases between. This CDR3 is CASSPFEAVKNIQYF. The CDR3 DNA reads as TGCGCCAGCAGCCCGTTCGAGGCGGTCAAAAACATTCAGTACTTC.

This clonotype was observed at least ten times. V usage is TRBV28 and J usage is TRBJ1-1; 8 bases fit TRBD1. This CDR3 is 15 amino acids long. Germline assignment: CDR1 MDHEN and CDR2 SYDVKM. The V segment lost 5 bases and the J segment 10 bases; nucleotides outside the gene matches: 15. The CDR3 is CASSPPRQVTGGAFF. The CDR3 DNA is TGTGCCAGCAGTCCCCCCAGACAGGTCACAGGGGGAGCTTTCTTT.

In this sample, this clonotype turned up a few times. The chain has TRBV7-9 and TRBJ1-5; 9 bases are shared with TRBD1. Germline CDR1 SEHNR, CDR2 FQNEAQ (reference sequence). Losses at the gene ends were 3 bases for V and 4 bases for J; bases not matched to a gene: 4. This CDR3 is built from 15 residues. Written as DNA, the CDR3 is TGTGCCAGCAGCTTTGGGACAGGGCCTAATCAGCCCCAGCATTTT. Its protein product is CASSFGTGPNQPQHF.

J is TRBJ1-3 and V is TRBV6-8, with TRBD1 as a possible D gene (5 bases). This CDR3 contains 15 residues. V was clipped by 5 bases and J by 1 base, with 12 bases between them. Germline values: CDR1 MNHGY, CDR2 SAAAGT. Here the CDR3 DNA reads TGTGCCAGCAGTCCTCGACAGTTTTCTGGAAACACCATATATTTT. Translating gives CASSPRQFSGNTIYF.

This chain links TRBV20-1 with TRBJ2-7; D is possibly TRBD1 (5 bases). Trimming removed 4 bases at V and 0 bases at J, with 13 bases between. Germline V gives CDR1 DFQATT, CDR2 SNEGSKA (reference sequence). CDR3 length: 14 residues. The CDR3 DNA reads TGCAGTGCTACCACAGGAGCCCACTCCTACGAGCAGTACTTC. Translated: CSATTGAHSYEQYF.

In this sample, this clonotype turned up a few times. The CDR3 bases are TGTGCCAGCAGCTTACCGGGGGCGGGCAAAAACATTCAGTACTTC. This gives the protein CASSLPGAGKNIQYF. The chain joins TRBV5-6 to TRBJ2-4; D tentatively fits TRBD1 or TRBD2 (6 bases each). Germline CDR1 SGHDT, CDR2 YYEEEE. Deletions cut 2 bases from V and 3 bases from J, with 12 bases between. This CDR3 region has 15 residues.

This clonotype was seen ten or more times. CDR3 bases: TGTGCCAGCAGCTCAGGTAGACGACTGGTTACCTACAATGAGCAGTTCTTC. Its translation is CASSSGRRLVTYNEQFF. The genes are TRBV7-8 and TRBJ2-1; D is undetermined. The CDR3 loop spans 17 amino acids. V dropped 4 bases and J dropped 2 bases, with 18 bases sitting between them. The germline gives CDR1 SGHVS, CDR2 FQNEAQ. Filled out from reference TRBV7-8 and TRBJ2-1, the complete variable domain reads GAGVSQSPRYKVAKRGQDVALRCDPISGHVSLFWYQQALGQGPEFLTYFQNEAQLDKSGLPSDRFFAERPEGSVSTLKIQRTQQEDSAVYLCASSSGRRLVTYNEQFFGPGTRLTVL.

This chain joins TRBV7-9 and TRBJ1-5; D unclear. The germline V gene encodes CDR1 SEHNR and CDR2 FQNEAQ (reference sequence). Trimming removed 9 bases from V and 3 bases from J, with 3 bases in between. The CDR3 has 10 residues. CDR3 sequence reads: CARNNQPQHF. The CDR3, as DNA: TGTGCCAGAAACAATCAGCCCCAGCATTTT. Full variable domain (remainder filled in from reference TRBV7-9 and TRBJ1-5): DTGVSQNPRHKITKRGQNVTFRCDPISEHNRLYWYRQTLGQGPEFLTYFQNEAQLEKSRLLSDRFSAERPKGSFSTLEIQRTEQGDSAMYLCARNNQPQHFGDGTRLSIL.

This clonotype was seen only a few times. This sequence joins TRBV5-1 and TRBJ2-7; 7 bases align to TRBD1. With 2 bases clipped from V and 2 bases from J, the junction kept 7 bases outside the gene matches. The CDR3 spans 15 residues. Per germline, CDR1 SGHRS and CDR2 YFSETQ. This chain's CDR3 is CASSFGHRGAYEQYF. Written as DNA, the CDR3 is TGCGCCAGCAGCTTTGGGCACAGGGGTGCCTACGAGCAGTACTTC.

The V and J genes are TRBV11-2 and TRBJ1-2; D remains ambiguous. The CDR3 extends over 17 amino acids. Trimming stripped 5 bases from V and 3 bases from J, with 22 bases between. Germline CDR1 is SGHAT and CDR2 is FQNNGV. The CDR3 nucleotides are TGTGCCAGCAGCCCGCTAACGGACGGAGTTCCGTACTATGGCTACACCTTC. It codes for CASSPLTDGVPYYGYTF.

This clonotype was detected many times. The chain uses TRBV4-3 and TRBJ2-7; D ambiguous. V shed 0 bases and J shed 3 bases, with 6 bases lying between them. Germline CDR1 reads LGHNA; CDR2 reads YSLEER. CDR3 length equals 13 residues. CDR3 in amino acids: CASSQDSYYEQYF. In DNA, the CDR3 is TGCGCCAGCAGCCAAGATAGCTACTACGAGCAGTACTTC.

The V and J genes are TRBV10-3 and TRBJ1-5; 8 bases are shared with TRBD1. CDR1 and CDR2 (germline): ENHRY, SYGVKD. The CDR3 consists of 14 residues. The V gene end was trimmed by 4 bases and the J gene end by 7 bases; junction bases not matched to a gene: 6. The CDR3 region is CAISGTGWQQPQHF. DNA for the CDR3: TGTGCCATCAGTGGGACAGGGTGGCAACAGCCCCAGCATTTT.

The chain combines TRBV5-6 with TRBJ2-5, with 9 bases identical to TRBD1. The CDR3 contains 20 residues. J lost 2 bases, V lost 3 bases, and 20 bases had no gene match. Germline CDR1 SGHDT, CDR2 YYEEEE. CDR3 sequence reads: CASSSDRQGDSSTLQETQYF. The DNA for the CDR3 is TGTGCCAGCAGCTCGGACCGACAGGGGGATTCGAGTACGCTTCAAGAGACCCAGTACTTC.

This clonotype was observed at least ten times. This chain joins TRBV7-2 and TRBJ2-1, with 7 bases fitting TRBD2. The germline CDR1 and CDR2 sequences are SGHTA and FQGNSA. The CDR3 loop spans 16 amino acids. V was clipped by 2 bases and J by 5 bases; unmatched bases: 9. CDR3 region: CASSLLRGVGNNEQFF. The DNA for the CDR3 is TGTGCCAGCAGCTTACTCCGGGGGGTAGGGAACAATGAGCAGTTCTTC.